A selection of T cell receptor beta chains follows, all from one sample in a study of cytomegalovirus exposure and HLA in healthy donors. Profiled with immunoSEQ multiplex PCR; TCRdb holds only in-frame clones, not every one. This sample's table reports some 180,000 clones. Sequencing was performed on PBMCs. Receptors originate from a man aged 25 to 40 in good health and CMV-seronegative. The CDR3 runs from the conserved cysteine through the conserved F or W. The order of the fields is CDR3 DNA, CDR3 protein, CDR3 length, J gene, D gene, V gene. The D gene is left open where the match is weak.

CDR3nt: TGTGCCAGCAGTTACTCCTGGGACAGAGAGCAGTACTTC
CDR3aa: CASSYSWDREQYF
len: 13
j_gene: TRBJ2-7
d_gene: TRBD1
v_gene: TRBV6-5

CDR3nt: TGTGCCAGCAGCCCCTTTGGGGGGAACCAAGAGACCCAGTACTTC
CDR3aa: CASSPFGGNQETQYF
len: 15
j_gene: TRBJ2-5
d_gene: -
v_gene: TRBV7-2

CDR3nt: TGTGCCAGCAGTGCTCAGGGCCGACAGCCCCAGCATTTT
CDR3aa: CASSAQGRQPQHF
len: 13
j_gene: TRBJ1-5
d_gene: -
v_gene: TRBV2

CDR3nt: TGTGCCAGTAGTATATTCCCGGGACACGGGATCAGATACAATGAGCAGTTCTTC
CDR3aa: CASSIFPGHGIRYNEQFF
len: 18
j_gene: TRBJ2-1
d_gene: -
v_gene: TRBV19

CDR3nt: TGTGCCATCGCGGGCTCCTACGAGCAGTACTTC
CDR3aa: CAIAGSYEQYF
len: 11
j_gene: TRBJ2-7
d_gene: -
v_gene: TRBV10-3

CDR3nt: TGTGCCAGCAGCCTCGGGGTAGGAGCTGAAGCTTTCTTT
CDR3aa: CASSLGVGAEAFF
len: 13
j_gene: TRBJ1-1
d_gene: -
v_gene: TRBV6-6

CDR3nt: TGTGCCAGCAGCTCGGACAGGGATGGTGAGCAGTTCTTC
CDR3aa: CASSSDRDGEQFF
len: 13
j_gene: TRBJ2-1
d_gene: TRBD1
v_gene: TRBV7-8

CDR3nt: TGTGCCTGGAGTTCTGGGGACAGGGGAGGAGAGACCCAGTACTTC
CDR3aa: CAWSSGDRGGETQYF
len: 15
j_gene: TRBJ2-5
d_gene: TRBD1
v_gene: TRBV30

CDR3nt: TGCGCCAGCAGCTTGGTAGCGGGAGTTCTCTATGAGCAGTTCTTC
CDR3aa: CASSLVAGVLYEQFF
len: 15
j_gene: TRBJ2-1
d_gene: TRBD2
v_gene: TRBV5-1

CDR3nt: TGTGCCAGCAGCTTAGCCGGGGGGGACACTGAAGCTTTCTTT
CDR3aa: CASSLAGGDTEAFF
len: 14
j_gene: TRBJ1-1
d_gene: -
v_gene: TRBV11-3

CDR3nt: TGTGCCAGCAGCCCAGGTTATAACGAGCAGTACTTC
CDR3aa: CASSPGYNEQYF
len: 12
j_gene: TRBJ2-7
d_gene: -
v_gene: TRBV9

CDR3nt: TGTGCCAGCAGCCAAGGCCAGCGGCCCTACGAGCAGTACTTC
CDR3aa: CASSQGQRPYEQYF
len: 14
j_gene: TRBJ2-7
d_gene: -
v_gene: TRBV4-2

CDR3nt: TGTGCCAGCAGCTACACAGGGGTTGGCTACACCTTC
CDR3aa: CASSYTGVGYTF
len: 12
j_gene: TRBJ1-2
d_gene: TRBD1
v_gene: TRBV11-3

CDR3nt: TGCGCCAGCAGCTTGACGTCAGGGACTAGCTCACCCCTCCACTTT
CDR3aa: CASSLTSGTSSPLHF
len: 15
j_gene: TRBJ1-6
d_gene: -
v_gene: TRBV5-1

CDR3nt: TGCGCCAGCAGCTTGGTACTAGCGGGGGAAGAGACCCAGTACTTC
CDR3aa: CASSLVLAGEETQYF
len: 15
j_gene: TRBJ2-5
d_gene: TRBD2
v_gene: TRBV5-1

CDR3nt: TGTGCCAGCAGCGTAGAGGGGACACCTCGGAATGAGCAGTTCTTC
CDR3aa: CASSVEGTPRNEQFF
len: 15
j_gene: TRBJ2-1
d_gene: -
v_gene: TRBV9

CDR3nt: TGTGCCAGTAGTAGACTCCTGAATAGCAATCAGCCCCAGCATTTT
CDR3aa: CASSRLLNSNQPQHF
len: 15
j_gene: TRBJ1-5
d_gene: -
v_gene: TRBV19

CDR3nt: TGCGCCAGCAGCTTTGCGGGGGGCTCCTACAATGAGCAGTTCTTC
CDR3aa: CASSFAGGSYNEQFF
len: 15
j_gene: TRBJ2-1
d_gene: TRBD2
v_gene: TRBV5-1

CDR3nt: TGCGCCAGCAGCCAAGATCTCTGGGGACAGGGTATGGATTCACCCCTCCACTTT
CDR3aa: CASSQDLWGQGMDSPLHF
len: 18
j_gene: TRBJ1-6
d_gene: TRBD1
v_gene: TRBV4-3

CDR3nt: TGTGCCAGCAGTCCTCAGACAGGGAGGACAGATACGCAGTATTTT
CDR3aa: CASSPQTGRTDTQYF
len: 15
j_gene: TRBJ2-3
d_gene: -
v_gene: TRBV6-5